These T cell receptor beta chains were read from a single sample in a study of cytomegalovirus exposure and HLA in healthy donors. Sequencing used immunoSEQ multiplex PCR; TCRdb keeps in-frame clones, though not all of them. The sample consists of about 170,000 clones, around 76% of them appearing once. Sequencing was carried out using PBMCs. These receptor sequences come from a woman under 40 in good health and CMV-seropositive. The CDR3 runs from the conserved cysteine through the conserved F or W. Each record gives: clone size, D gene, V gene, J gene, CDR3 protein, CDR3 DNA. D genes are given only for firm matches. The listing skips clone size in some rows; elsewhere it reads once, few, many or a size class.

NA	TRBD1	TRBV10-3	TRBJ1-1	CAISERGTVNTEAFF	TGTGCCATCAGTGAGCGGGGGACAGTAAACACTGAAGCTTTCTTT
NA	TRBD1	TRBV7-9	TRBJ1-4	CSSTRTGQGEKLFF	TGTTCCAGCACCCGGACAGGGCAGGGCGAAAAACTGTTTTTT
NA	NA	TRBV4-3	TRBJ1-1	CASSQNRGSEAFF	TGCGCCAGCAGCCAGAATCGAGGCTCTGAAGCTTTCTTT
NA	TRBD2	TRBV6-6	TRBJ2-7	CASRPGGVGEQYF	TGTGCCAGCAGGCCCGGGGGGGTAGGCGAGCAGTACTTC
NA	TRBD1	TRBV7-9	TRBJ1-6	CASSFEGQANSPLHF	TGTGCCAGCAGCTTTGAGGGACAGGCAAATTCACCCCTCCACTTT
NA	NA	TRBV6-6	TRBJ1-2	CASSTPGGPLYGYTF	TGTGCCAGCAGTACCCCGGGTGGCCCCCTCTATGGCTACACCTTC
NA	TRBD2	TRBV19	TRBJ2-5	CASSLGLAILQETQYF	TGTGCCAGTAGCCTCGGACTAGCAATACTCCAAGAGACCCAGTACTTC
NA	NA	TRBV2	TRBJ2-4	CASSPGAWEDIQYF	TGTGCCAGCAGCCCCGGGGCATGGGAGGACATTCAGTACTTC
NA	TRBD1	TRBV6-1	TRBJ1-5	CASSESQGALQPQHF	TGTGCCAGCAGTGAGAGTCAGGGGGCGCTTCAGCCCCAGCATTTT
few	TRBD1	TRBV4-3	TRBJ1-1	CASSQDRQGPEAFF	TGCGCCAGCAGCCAAGATAGACAGGGGCCTGAAGCTTTCTTT
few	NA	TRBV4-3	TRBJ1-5	CASSPKGDSNQPQHF	TGCGCCAGCAGCCCAAAGGGGGATAGCAATCAGCCCCAGCATTTT
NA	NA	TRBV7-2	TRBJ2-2	CASSPDTGELFF	TGTGCCAGCAGCCCCGACACCGGGGAGCTGTTTTTT
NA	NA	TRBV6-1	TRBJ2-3	CASSEAIGQGGDTQYF	TGTGCCAGCAGTGAAGCCATCGGGCAGGGGGGAGATACGCAGTATTTT
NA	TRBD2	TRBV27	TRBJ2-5	CASSPQGRGVGETQYF	TGTGCCAGCAGTCCGCAAGGGCGGGGGGTGGGAGAGACCCAGTACTTC
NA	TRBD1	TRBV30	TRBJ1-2	CAWSVRFGLTGWEDGYTF	TGTGCCTGGAGTGTACGATTCGGGTTGACAGGGTGGGAGGATGGCTACACCTTC
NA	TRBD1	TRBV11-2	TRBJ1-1	CASRSQGAGYTEAFF	TGTGCCAGCAGATCACAGGGGGCTGGATACACTGAAGCTTTCTTT
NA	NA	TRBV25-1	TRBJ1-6	CASMGVRNSPLHF	TGTGCCAGCATGGGAGTGCGTAATTCACCCCTCCACTTT
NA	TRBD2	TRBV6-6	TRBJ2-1	CASSFTSGDYNEQFF	TGTGCCAGCAGTTTTACTAGCGGGGATTACAATGAGCAGTTCTTC
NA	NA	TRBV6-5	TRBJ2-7	CASSNAGPYEQYF	TGTGCCAGCAGTAACGCAGGGCCGTACGAGCAGTACTTC
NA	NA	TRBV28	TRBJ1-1	CASMTVNTEAFF	TGTGCCAGTATGACAGTGAACACTGAAGCTTTCTTT
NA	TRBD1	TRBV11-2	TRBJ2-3	CASSRDRGRDTQYF	TGTGCCAGCAGCCGGGACAGGGGGCGAGATACGCAGTATTTT
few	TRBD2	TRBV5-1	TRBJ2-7	CASSLTTSVPGLIEQYF	TGCGCCAGCAGCTTGACGACTAGCGTTCCGGGGTTGATCGAGCAGTACTTC
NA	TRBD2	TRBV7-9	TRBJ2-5	CASRGGNSQETQYF	TGTGCCAGCAGGGGGGGGAACAGTCAAGAGACCCAGTACTTC
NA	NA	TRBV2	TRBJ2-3	CARRKSTYTDTQYF	TGTGCCAGGCGAAAAAGCACCTACACAGATACGCAGTATTTT
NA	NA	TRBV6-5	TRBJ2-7	CASSYEARYEQYF	TGTGCCAGCAGTTACGAAGCCCGCTACGAGCAGTACTTC
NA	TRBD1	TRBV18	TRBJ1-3	CASSPPGQLTGNTIYF	TGTGCCAGCTCACCACCGGGACAGCTCACTGGAAACACCATATATTTT
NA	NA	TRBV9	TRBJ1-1	CASSVSGGGPTEAFF	TGTGCCAGCAGCGTTTCCGGGGGGGGGCCCACTGAAGCTTTCTTT
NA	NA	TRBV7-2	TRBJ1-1	CASSRGWTNTEAFF	TGTGCCAGCAGCCGGGGGTGGACGAACACTGAAGCTTTCTTT
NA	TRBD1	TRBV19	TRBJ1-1	CASSKQGGPPFMNTEAFF	TGTGCCAGTAGTAAGCAGGGGGGACCCCCGTTCATGAACACTGAAGCTTTCTTT